A single sample gave rise to the 2 T cell receptor beta chains below, sequenced in a study of T cell clonality in common variable immunodeficiency. The data were produced by immunoSEQ multiplex PCR, yet TCRdb's version contains in-frame clones alone and is incomplete. The sample has fewer than 50,000 clones, none seen only once. Material for sequencing was peripheral blood mononuclear cells. The receptors shown here come from a person aged 18-69 years in good health.

This clone was recorded many times. The observed sequence ends 3 residues before the CDR3 terminus, with the missing tail filled in from the germline J gene. The V gene is TRBV9, the J gene TRBJ1-2; D is perhaps TRBD1 (6 bases). V shed 2 bases and J shed 1 base, with 18 bases lying between them. Germline CDR1 reads SGDLS; CDR2 reads YYNGEE. The CDR3 length is 17 residues. This CDR3 is CASSVLPEGVGNYGYTF. The sequenced part of the CDR3 DNA is TGTGCCAGCAGCGTCCTACCCGAGGGGGTTGGTAACTATGGC.

About this clone itself: Read data end 3 residues before the CDR3 end; the end is taken from the germline J gene. The rearrangement joins TRBV7-9 to TRBJ1-2; D not certain. Per germline, CDR1 SEHNR and CDR2 FQNEAQ (reference sequence). The CDR3 has 14 residues. This chain's CDR3 is CASAKTHTPYDYTF. Incomplete CDR3 DNA: TGTGCCAGTGCGAAGACTCACACACCCTACGAC.